This entry features one T cell receptor (beta chain) sequence. This clone may be a read error of a much larger clone one base away. Whoever was chosen for sequencing had shown CD8+CD57+ cell expansion by flow cytometry. There are 19 residues in the CDR3. The germline CDR1 and CDR2 sequences are SGHAT and FQNNGV. This sample was included in a study of CD8+CD57+ T cells in acquired aplastic anemia. The template used for profiling TCR beta VDJ and CDR3 was genomic DNA. MiXCR, applied by TCRdb to the reads, yields one record per CDR3 protein. The profile covers more than 150,000 distinct CDR3 sequences, with around half appearing a single time and around 3.2% taken by the ten largest.

The V and J genes are TRBV11-2 and TRBJ1-6, with 12 positions matching TRBD1. This clonotype was obtained from a human donor with aplastic anemia. The specimen sequenced was sorted CD4+, CD8+, or CD8+CD57+ T cells (not recorded which) from PBMCs. The CDR3 nucleotides are TGTGCCAGCAGCTCTCCCGGGACAGGGGGCCGACTCTATAATTCATCCCTCCACTTT. Translation gives CASSSPGTGGRLYNSSLHF.